Below, one T cell receptor beta chain is given with its context. The CDR3 totals 15 residues. Per germline, CDR1 SGHDN and CDR2 FVKESK. V was cut by 4 bases and J by 0 bases, with 13 bases left in between. The entry originates in a study of CD8 T cells in Susac syndrome. The RNA input was about 0.5 to 1 ug, and it was reverse transcribed with random hexamers. TCRdb reanalysed the immunoSEQ multiplex PCR reads using MiXCR and keeps one entry per CDR3 protein. The table includes roughly 300,000 distinct CDR3 sequences, about 85% detected once. This clonotype was sampled from a human donor with multiple sclerosis. Source material: CD8+ T cells from PBMCs. The chain is built from TRBV14 and TRBJ2-7; D is uncertain. CDR3: CASSPLELSSYEQYF. CDR3 sequence (DNA): TGTGCCAGCAGCCCCCTCGAGTTGAGCTCCTACGAGCAGTACTTC. The whole variable domain, filled in from reference TRBV14 and TRBJ2-7, reads EAGVTQFPSHSVIEKGQTVTLRCDPISGHDNLYWYRRVMGKEIKFLLHFVKESKQDESGMPNNRFLAERTGGTYSTLKVQPAELEDSGVYFCASSPLELSSYEQYFGPGTRLTVT.